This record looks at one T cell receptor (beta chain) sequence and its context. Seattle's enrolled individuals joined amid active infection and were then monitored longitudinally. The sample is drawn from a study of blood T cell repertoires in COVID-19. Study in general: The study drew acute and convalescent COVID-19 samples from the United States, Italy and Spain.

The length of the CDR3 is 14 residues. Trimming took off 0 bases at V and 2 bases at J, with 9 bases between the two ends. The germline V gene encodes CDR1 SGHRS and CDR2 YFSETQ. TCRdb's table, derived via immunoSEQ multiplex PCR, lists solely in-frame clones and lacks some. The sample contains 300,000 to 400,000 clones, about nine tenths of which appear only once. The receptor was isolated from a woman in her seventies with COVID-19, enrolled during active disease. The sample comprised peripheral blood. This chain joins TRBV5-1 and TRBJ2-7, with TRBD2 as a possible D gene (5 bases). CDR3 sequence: CASSLGDYTYEQYF. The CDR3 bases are TGCGCCAGCAGCTTGGGAGACTATACCTACGAGCAGTACTTC.